The T cell receptor (beta chain) described here comes from a study of immune evolution from preneoplasia to lung adenocarcinoma. Background on the study: HLA loss of heterozygosity: around 6.5% AIS, around 16% MIA, approximately 31% ADC, none AAH.

Here immunoSEQ multiplex PCR was the method, and the copy in TCRdb shows in-frame clones only, minus some. This table has about 4,900 clones, around 80% appearing once. This clone came up a few times. What it recognizes is unknown. The ends were cut back, 2 bases at V and 3 bases at J, with 11 bases in the middle. This CDR3 comprises 15 residues. The germline V gene encodes CDR1 MNHEY and CDR2 SVGAGI. Premalignant or tumor cells were enriched by macro-dissection after pathologic assessment. Findings of the study overall: From normal lung to invasive adenocarcinoma, top clone frequencies appeared to decrease.

Sequencing used FFPE minimally invasive lung adenocarcinoma tissue. This clonotype was obtained from a person aged 60-79 years with lung adenocarcinoma. The chain carries TRBV6-5 and TRBJ2-1; perhaps TRBD2 as D (5 bases). CDR3 region: CASSYDPGSYNEQFF. The CDR3 DNA reads TGTGCCAGCAGTTACGATCCGGGAAGCTACAATGAGCAGTTCTTC.